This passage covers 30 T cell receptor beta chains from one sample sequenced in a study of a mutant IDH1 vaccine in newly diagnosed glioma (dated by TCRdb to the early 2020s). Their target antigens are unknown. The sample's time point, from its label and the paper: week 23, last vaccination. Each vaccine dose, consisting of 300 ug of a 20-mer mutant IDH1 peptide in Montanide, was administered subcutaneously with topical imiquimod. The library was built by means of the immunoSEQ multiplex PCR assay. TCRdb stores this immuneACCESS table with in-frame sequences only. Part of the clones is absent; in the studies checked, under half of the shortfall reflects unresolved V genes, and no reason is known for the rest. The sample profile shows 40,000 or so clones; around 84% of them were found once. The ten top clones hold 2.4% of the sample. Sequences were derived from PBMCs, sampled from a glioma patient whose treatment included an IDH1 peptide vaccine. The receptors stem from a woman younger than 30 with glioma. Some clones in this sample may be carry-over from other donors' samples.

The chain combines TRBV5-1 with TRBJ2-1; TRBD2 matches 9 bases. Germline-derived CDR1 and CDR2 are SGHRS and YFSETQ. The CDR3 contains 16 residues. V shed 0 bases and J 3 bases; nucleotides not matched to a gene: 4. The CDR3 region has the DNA TGCGCCAGCAGCTTGGTAGCGGGGGTAGTCTACAATGAGCAGTTCTTC. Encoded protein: CASSLVAGVVYNEQFF.

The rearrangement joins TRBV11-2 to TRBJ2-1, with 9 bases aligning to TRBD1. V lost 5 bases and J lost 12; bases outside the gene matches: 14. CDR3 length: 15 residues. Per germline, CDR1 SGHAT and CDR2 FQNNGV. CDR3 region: CASSLTGQGWLVQFF. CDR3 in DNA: TGTGCCAGCAGCCTGACGGGACAGGGATGGTTGGTGCAGTTCTTC. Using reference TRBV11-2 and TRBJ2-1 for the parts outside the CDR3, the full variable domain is EAGVAQSPRYKIIEKRQSVAFWCNPISGHATLYWYQQILGQGPKLLIQFQNNGVVDDSQLPKDRFSAERLKGVDSTLKIQPAKLEDSAVYLCASSLTGQGWLVQFFGPGTRLTVL.

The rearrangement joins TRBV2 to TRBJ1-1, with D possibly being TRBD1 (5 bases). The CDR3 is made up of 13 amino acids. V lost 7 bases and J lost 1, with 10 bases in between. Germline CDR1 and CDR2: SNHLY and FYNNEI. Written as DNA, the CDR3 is TGTGCCAGCAAGGGACCTACGAACACTGAAGCTTTCTTT. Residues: CASKGPTNTEAFF.

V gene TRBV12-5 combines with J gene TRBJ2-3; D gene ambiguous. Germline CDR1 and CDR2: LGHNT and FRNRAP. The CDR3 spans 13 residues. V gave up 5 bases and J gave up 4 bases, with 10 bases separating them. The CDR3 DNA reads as TGTGCTAGTGGTCCTGTGCGCGCAGATACGCAGTATTTT. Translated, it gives CASGPVRADTQYF.

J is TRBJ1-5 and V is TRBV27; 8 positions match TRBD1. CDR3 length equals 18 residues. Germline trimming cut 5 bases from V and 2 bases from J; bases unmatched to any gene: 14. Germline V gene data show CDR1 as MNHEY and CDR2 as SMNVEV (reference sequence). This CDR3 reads CASSPRFAQGARNQPQHF. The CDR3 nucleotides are TGTGCCAGCAGTCCGCGATTTGCTCAGGGGGCGCGCAATCAGCCCCAGCATTTT.

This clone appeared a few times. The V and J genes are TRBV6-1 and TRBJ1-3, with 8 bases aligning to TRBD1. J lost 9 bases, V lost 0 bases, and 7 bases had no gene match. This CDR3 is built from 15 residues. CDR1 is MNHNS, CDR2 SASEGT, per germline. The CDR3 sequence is CASSEADRGRGTIYF. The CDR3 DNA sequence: TGTGCCAGCAGTGAAGCAGACAGGGGTCGCGGCACCATATATTTT.

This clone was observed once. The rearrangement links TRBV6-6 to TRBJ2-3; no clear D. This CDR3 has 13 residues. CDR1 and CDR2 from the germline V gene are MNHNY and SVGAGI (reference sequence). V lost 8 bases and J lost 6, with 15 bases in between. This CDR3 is CASRSDQRDTQYF. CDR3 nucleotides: TGTGCCAGCCGGTCGGATCAGAGGGATACGCAGTATTTT.

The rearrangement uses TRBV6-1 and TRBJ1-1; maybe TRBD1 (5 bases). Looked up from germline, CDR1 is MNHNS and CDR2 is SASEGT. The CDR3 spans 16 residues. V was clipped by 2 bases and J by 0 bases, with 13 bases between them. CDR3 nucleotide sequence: TGTGCCAGCAGTGAATTTATGGGGGGGATGAACACTGAAGCTTTCTTT. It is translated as CASSEFMGGMNTEAFF.

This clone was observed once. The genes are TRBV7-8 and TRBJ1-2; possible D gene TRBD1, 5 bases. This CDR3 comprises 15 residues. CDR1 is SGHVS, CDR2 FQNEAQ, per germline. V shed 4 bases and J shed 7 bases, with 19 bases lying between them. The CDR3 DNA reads TGTGCCAGCAGCTCATCCCCCGGCAGGGAGATTGGCTACACCTTC. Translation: CASSSSPGREIGYTF.

The CDR3: CASSLETSGPTDTQYF. Here the CDR3 DNA reads TGTGCCAGCAGCTTAGAGACTAGCGGGCCCACAGATACGCAGTATTTT. The chain recombines TRBV11-2 with TRBJ2-3, with 10 bases fitting TRBD2. The CDR3 contains 16 residues. The V segment lost 0 bases and the J segment 2 bases; nucleotides outside the gene matches: 2. Germline V CDR1 and CDR2: SGHAT, FQNNGV.

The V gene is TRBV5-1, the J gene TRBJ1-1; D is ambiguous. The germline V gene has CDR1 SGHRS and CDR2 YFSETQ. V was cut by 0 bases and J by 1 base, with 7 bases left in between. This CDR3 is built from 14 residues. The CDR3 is CASSLATANTEAFF. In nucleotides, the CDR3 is TGCGCCAGCAGCTTGGCGACGGCGAACACTGAAGCTTTCTTT. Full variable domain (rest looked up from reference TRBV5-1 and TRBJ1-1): KAGVTQTPRYLIKTRGQQVTLSCSPISGHRSVSWYQQTPGQGLQFLFEYFSETQRNKGNFPGRFSGRQFSNSRSEMNVSTLELGDSALYLCASSLATANTEAFFGQGTRLTVV.

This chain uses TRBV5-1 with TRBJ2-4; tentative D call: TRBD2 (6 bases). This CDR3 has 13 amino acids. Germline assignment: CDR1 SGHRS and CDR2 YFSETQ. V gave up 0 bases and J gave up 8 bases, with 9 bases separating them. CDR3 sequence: CASSLAPGDIQYF. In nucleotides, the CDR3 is TGCGCCAGCAGCTTGGCCCCGGGGGACATTCAGTACTTC.

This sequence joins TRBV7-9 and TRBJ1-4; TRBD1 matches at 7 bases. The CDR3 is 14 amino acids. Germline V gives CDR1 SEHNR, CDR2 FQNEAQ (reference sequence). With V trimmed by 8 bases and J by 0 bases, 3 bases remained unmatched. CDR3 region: CASHQGATNEKLFF. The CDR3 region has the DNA TGTGCCAGCCACCAGGGGGCAACTAATGAAAAACTGTTTTTT.

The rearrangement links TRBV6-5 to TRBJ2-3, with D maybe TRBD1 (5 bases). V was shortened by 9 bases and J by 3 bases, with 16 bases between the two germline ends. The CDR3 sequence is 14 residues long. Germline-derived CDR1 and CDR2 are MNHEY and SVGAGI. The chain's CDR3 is CASSGLSGTDTQYF. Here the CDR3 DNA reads TGTGCCAGTTCGGGCCTGTCAGGGACAGATACGCAGTATTTT.

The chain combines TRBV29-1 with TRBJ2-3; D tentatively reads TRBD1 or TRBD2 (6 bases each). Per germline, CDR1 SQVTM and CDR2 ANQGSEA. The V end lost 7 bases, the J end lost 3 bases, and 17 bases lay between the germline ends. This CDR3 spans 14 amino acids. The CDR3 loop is CSARGRGRTDTQYF. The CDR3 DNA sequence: TGCAGCGCCCGCGGTAGGGGGAGGACAGATACGCAGTATTTT.

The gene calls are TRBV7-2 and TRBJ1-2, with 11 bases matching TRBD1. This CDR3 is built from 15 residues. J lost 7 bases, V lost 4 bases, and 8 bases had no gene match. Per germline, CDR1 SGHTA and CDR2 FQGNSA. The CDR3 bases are TGTGCCAGCAGCTCAAGACTAGGGACAGGGGGTGGCTACACCTTC. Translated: CASSSRLGTGGGYTF.

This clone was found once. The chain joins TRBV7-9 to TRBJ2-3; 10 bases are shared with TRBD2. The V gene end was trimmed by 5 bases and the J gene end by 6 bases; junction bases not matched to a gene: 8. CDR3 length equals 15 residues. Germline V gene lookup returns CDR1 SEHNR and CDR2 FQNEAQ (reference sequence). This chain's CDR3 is CASSRQAGGADTQYF. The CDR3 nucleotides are TGTGCCAGCAGCCGACAAGCGGGGGGGGCCGATACGCAGTATTTT.

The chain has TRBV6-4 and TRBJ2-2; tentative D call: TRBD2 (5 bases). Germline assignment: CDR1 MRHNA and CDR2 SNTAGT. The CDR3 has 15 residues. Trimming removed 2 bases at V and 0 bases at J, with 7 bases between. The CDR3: CASSDRGANTGELFF. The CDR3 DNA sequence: TGTGCCAGCAGTGACCGGGGAGCGAACACCGGGGAGCTGTTTTTT.

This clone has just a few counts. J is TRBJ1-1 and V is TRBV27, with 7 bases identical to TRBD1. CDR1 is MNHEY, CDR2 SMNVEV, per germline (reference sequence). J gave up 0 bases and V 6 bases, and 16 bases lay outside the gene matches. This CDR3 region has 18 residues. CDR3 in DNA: TGTGCCAGCAGATCCTCTCGGGGGGACAGCATCATGAACACTGAAGCTTTCTTT. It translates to CASRSSRGDSIMNTEAFF.

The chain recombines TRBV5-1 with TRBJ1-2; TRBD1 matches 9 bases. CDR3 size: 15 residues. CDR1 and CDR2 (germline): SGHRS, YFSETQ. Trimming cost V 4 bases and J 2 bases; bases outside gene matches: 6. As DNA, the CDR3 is TGCGCCAGCAGCACTGGACAGGGGACAAACTATGGCTACACCTTC. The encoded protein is CASSTGQGTNYGYTF. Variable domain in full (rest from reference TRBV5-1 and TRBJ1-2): KAGVTQTPRYLIKTRGQQVTLSCSPISGHRSVSWYQQTPGQGLQFLFEYFSETQRNKGNFPGRFSGRQFSNSRSEMNVSTLELGDSALYLCASSTGQGTNYGYTFGSGTRLTVV.

The CDR3 DNA is TGTGCCAGCAGCCAGAGGGCAGGGCGGCACACTGAAGCTTTCTTT. This translates into CASSQRAGRHTEAFF. The rearrangement links TRBV7-2 to TRBJ1-1; maybe TRBD1 (5 bases). The V gene's germline CDR1 is SGHTA and CDR2 FQGNSA. The CDR3 is 15 residues long. V was shortened by 5 bases and J by 3 bases, with 16 bases between the two germline ends. Variable domain in full (rest from reference TRBV7-2 and TRBJ1-1): GAGVSQSPSNKVTEKGKDVELRCDPISGHTALYWYRQSLGQGLEFLIYFQGNSAPDKSGLPSDRFSAERTGGSVSTLTIQRTQQEDSAVYLCASSQRAGRHTEAFFGQGTRLTVV.

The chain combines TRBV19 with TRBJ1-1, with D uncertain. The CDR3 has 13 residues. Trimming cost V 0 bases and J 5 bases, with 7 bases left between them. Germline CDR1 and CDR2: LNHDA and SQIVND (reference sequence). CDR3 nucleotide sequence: TGTGCCAGTAGTATAGATTCCGGAACTGAAGCTTTCTTT. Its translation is CASSIDSGTEAFF.

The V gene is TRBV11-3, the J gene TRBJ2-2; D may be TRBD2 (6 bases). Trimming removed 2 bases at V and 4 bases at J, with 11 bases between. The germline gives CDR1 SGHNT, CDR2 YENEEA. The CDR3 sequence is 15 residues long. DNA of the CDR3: TGTGCCAGCAGCTTAAAACGGGGGAGCACCGGGGAGCTGTTTTTT. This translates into CASSLKRGSTGELFF.

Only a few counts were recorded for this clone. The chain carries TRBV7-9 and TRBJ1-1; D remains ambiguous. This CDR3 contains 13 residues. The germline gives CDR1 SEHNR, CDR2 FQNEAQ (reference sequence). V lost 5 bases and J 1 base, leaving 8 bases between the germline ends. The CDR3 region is CASSHGPNTEAFF. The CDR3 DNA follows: TGTGCCAGCAGCCACGGACCGAACACTGAAGCTTTCTTT.

In DNA, the CDR3 is TGTGCCAGCAGCTTGACACGGATGAACACTGAAGCTTTCTTT. Translation: CASSLTRMNTEAFF. V is TRBV5-4 and J is TRBJ1-1; D is ambiguous. Germline V lookup: CDR1 SGHNT, CDR2 YYREEE (reference sequence). V gave up 1 base and J gave up 0 bases, with 7 bases separating them. The CDR3 runs 14 residues.

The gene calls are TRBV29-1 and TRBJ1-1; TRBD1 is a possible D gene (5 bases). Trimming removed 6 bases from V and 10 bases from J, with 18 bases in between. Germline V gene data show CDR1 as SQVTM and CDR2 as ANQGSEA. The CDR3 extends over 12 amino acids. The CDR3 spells CSVGPITGGAFF. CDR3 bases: TGCAGCGTCGGCCCTATCACCGGGGGAGCTTTCTTT.

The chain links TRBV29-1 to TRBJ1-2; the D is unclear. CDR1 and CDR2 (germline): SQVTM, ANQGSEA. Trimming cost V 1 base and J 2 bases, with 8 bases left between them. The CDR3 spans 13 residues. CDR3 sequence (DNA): TGCAGCGTTGAAGTCGCACGGAACTATGGCTACACCTTC. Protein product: CSVEVARNYGYTF.

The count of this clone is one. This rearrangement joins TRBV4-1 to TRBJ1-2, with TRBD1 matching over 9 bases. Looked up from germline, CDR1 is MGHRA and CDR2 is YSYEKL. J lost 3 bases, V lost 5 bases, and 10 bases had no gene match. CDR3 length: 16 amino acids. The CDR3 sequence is CASSFITGGEDYGYTF. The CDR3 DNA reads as TGCGCCAGCAGCTTTATTACAGGGGGCGAGGACTATGGCTACACCTTC.

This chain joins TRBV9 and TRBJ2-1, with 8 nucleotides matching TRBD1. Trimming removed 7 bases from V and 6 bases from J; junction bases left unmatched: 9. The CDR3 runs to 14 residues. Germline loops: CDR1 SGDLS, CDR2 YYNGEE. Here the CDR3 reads CASGLTGVVNEQFF. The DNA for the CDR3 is TGTGCCAGCGGACTGACAGGGGTAGTCAATGAGCAGTTCTTC.

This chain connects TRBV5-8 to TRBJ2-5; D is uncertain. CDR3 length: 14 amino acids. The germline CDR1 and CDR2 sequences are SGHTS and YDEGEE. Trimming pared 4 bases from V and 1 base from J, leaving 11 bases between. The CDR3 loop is CASSLFATQETQYF. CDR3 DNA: TGTGCCAGCAGCCTGTTTGCCACCCAAGAGACCCAGTACTTC.